This entry lists 32 T cell receptor beta chains sequenced from one sample in a study of T cells in Graves' hyperthyroidism and ophthalmopathy. RNA transcripts provided the source from which TCR beta CDR3 regions were amplified. An initial round of RT-PCR targeting the TCR CDR3 relied on the HTBI primer set. TCRdb called the multiplex PCR reads again in MiXCR, with one record for every CDR3 protein. The sample records 470,000 or so distinct CDR3 sequences, around 21% being singletons. Sequences were obtained from blood. Receptors were obtained from a man aged 18 to 35 with Graves' hyperthyroidism.

This clonotype was detected a few times. The chain employs TRBV28 and TRBJ2-5; possible D gene TRBD2, 5 bases. Trimming pared 7 bases from V and 6 bases from J, leaving 15 bases between. This CDR3 contains 13 residues. Germline values: CDR1 MDHEN, CDR2 SYDVKM. The CDR3 DNA sequence: TGTGCCAGCACGGGCAAGGGAGTTAAGACCCAGTACTTC. It codes for CASTGKGVKTQYF.

This clonotype was seen ten or more times. The genes are TRBV6-1 and TRBJ1-2, with a possible D match to TRBD1 (5 bases). From germline, CDR1 is MNHNS and CDR2 SASEGT. The CDR3 consists of 14 residues. Trimming removed 6 bases at V and 3 bases at J, with 14 bases between. In DNA, the CDR3 is TGTGCCAGCAGAGCCCCCGGGGCTTACTATGGCTACACCTTC. Translation: CASRAPGAYYGYTF.

This clonotype was detected a few times. The chain couples TRBV7-9 to TRBJ2-7; TRBD1 matches at 7 bases. The CDR3 covers 15 residues. V was pared by 1 base and J by 2 bases, with 5 bases of the junction left unmatched. Germline V gene data show CDR1 as SEHNR and CDR2 as FQNEAQ (reference sequence). CDR3 nucleotides: TGTGCCAGCAGCTTAGGTTTAGGACAGGCCTACGAGCAGTACTTC. It is translated as CASSLGLGQAYEQYF.

This clonotype was recorded only once. The CDR3 carries no conserved terminal phenylalanine or tryptophan, so it likely arises from a read error. The gene calls are TRBV6-2 or TRBV6-3 and TRBJ1-5; a weak D match, TRBD1 (6 bases). The length of the CDR3 is 16 residues. Looked up from germline, CDR1 is MNHEY and CDR2 is SVGEGT. V shed 6 bases and J shed 2 bases, with 17 bases lying between them. The CDR3 sequence is CASRPTTGGGNQPQHL. The CDR3 bases are TGTGCCAGCAGACCTACGACAGGAGGGGGCAATCAGCCCCAGCATTTG.

In its sample, this clonotype was seen many times. The gene calls are TRBV15 and TRBJ1-2; D gene unclear. This CDR3 is built from 14 residues. Germline CDR1 reads LNHNV; CDR2 reads YYDKDF (reference sequence). Trimming shortened V by 5 bases and J by 0 bases, and 10 bases separated the two germline ends. The CDR3 spells CATSPSLANYGYTF. CDR3 bases: TGTGCCACCAGCCCGTCGTTGGCTAACTATGGCTACACCTTC. The full variable domain, in which reference TRBV15 and TRBJ1-2 provide the parts outside the CDR3, is DAMVIQNPRYQVTQFGKPVTLSCSQTLNHNVMYWYQQKSSQAPKLLFHYYDKDFNNEADTPDNFQSRRPNTSFCFLDIRSPGLGDTAMYLCATSPSLANYGYTFGSGTRLTVV.

This clonotype came up many times. This chain joins TRBV6-1 and TRBJ1-5, with 11 bases matching TRBD1. Germline CDR1 is MNHNS and CDR2 is SASEGT. The ends lost 1 base at V and 7 bases at J; junction bases unmatched: 6. CDR3 size: 16 residues. The CDR3 DNA follows: TGTGCCAGCAGTGAAGTAGGGGGGACAGGGGGACAGCCCCAGCATTTT. Translating it yields CASSEVGGTGGQPQHF.

This clonotype has at least ten counts. CDR3 DNA sequence: TGCAGTGCCGAGATTACCAAAAACATTCAGTACTTC. It is translated as CSAEITKNIQYF. This chain uses TRBV20-1 with TRBJ2-4; D unclear. This CDR3 has 12 amino acids. Germline V gene sequence: CDR1 DFQATT, CDR2 SNEGSKA (reference sequence). V lost 6 bases, J lost 2 bases, and 8 bases lay in between.

This clonotype showed up many times. The rearrangement links TRBV10-3 to TRBJ2-7; TRBD1 is a possible D gene (6 bases). From germline, CDR1 is ENHRY and CDR2 SYGVKD. The V gene lost 11 bases and the J gene lost 0 bases, with 17 bases spanning the gap. This CDR3 has 14 amino acids. The CDR3 DNA sequence: TGTGCCTCGGGGCCAGGACAGTACTCCTACGAGCAGTACTTC. It codes for CASGPGQYSYEQYF.

This clonotype was recorded at least ten times. The chain links TRBV7-2 to TRBJ1-1, with no clear D. The germline V gene has CDR1 SGHTA and CDR2 FQGNSA. V was clipped by 1 base and J by 5 bases, with 17 bases between them. This CDR3 has 16 residues. The CDR3 DNA follows: TGTGCCAGCAGCTTAGGGCGGGATCCTGGTCGGACTGAAGCTTTCTTT. It is translated as CASSLGRDPGRTEAFF.

This clonotype was recorded at least ten times. A much larger clone lies a single base off, so this may be a read error. The chain has TRBV12-3 or TRBV12-4 and TRBJ2-7; D not resolved. This CDR3 region has 13 residues. CDR3 coding DNA: TGTGCCAGCAGTTCACGGACGGTGTACGAGCGGTACTTC. Protein: CASSSRTVYERYF.

V usage is TRBV15 and J usage is TRBJ1-2; D not resolved. Deletions cut 0 bases from V and 8 bases from J, with 16 bases between. Germline-derived CDR1 and CDR2 are LNHNV and YYDKDF (reference sequence). This CDR3 contains 15 residues. The CDR3 loop reads CATSRDYTAPHGYTF. As DNA, the CDR3 is TGTGCCACCAGCAGAGATTACACGGCCCCACACGGCTACACCTTC.

This clonotype has a count of ten or more. The CDR3 loop is CASSVTGTMNTEAFF. As DNA, the CDR3 is TGCGCCAGCAGCGTTACAGGGACCATGAACACTGAAGCTTTCTTT. This rearrangement joins TRBV5-1 to TRBJ1-1; D is perhaps TRBD1 (6 bases). Germline V gene lookup returns CDR1 SGHRS and CDR2 YFSETQ. The CDR3 length is 15 residues. V gave up 4 bases and J gave up 0 bases, with 13 bases separating them.

The sample holds many counts of this clonotype. V gene TRBV12-3 or TRBV12-4 combines with J gene TRBJ1-1, with D perhaps matching TRBD1 (5 bases). This CDR3 comprises 14 residues. V lost 4 bases and J 6 bases, leaving 15 bases between the germline ends. The CDR3 region has the DNA TGTGCCAGCAGTTGGGGTGGGGGTTCTGCTGAAGCTTTCTTT. Its translation: CASSWGGGSAEAFF.

The rearrangement links TRBV6-1 to TRBJ2-7; 8 bases are shared with TRBD2. The CDR3 totals 14 residues. Germline loops: CDR1 MNHNS, CDR2 SASEGT. Germline trimming cut 6 bases from V and 2 bases from J; bases unmatched to any gene: 6. CDR3 in DNA: TGTGCCAGCAGCCGCCGGGAGGGCCCCTACGAGCAGTACTTC. This translates into CASSRREGPYEQYF.

This clonotype has at least ten counts. J is TRBJ1-5 and V is TRBV4-1; a weak D match, TRBD1 (5 bases). Germline V gene data show CDR1 as MGHRA and CDR2 as YSYEKL. The germline V and J ends were trimmed by 4 bases and 6 bases, with 10 bases remaining between them. The CDR3 is 13 residues long. The CDR3 DNA sequence: TGCGCCAGCAGCCGGGGACGGGCTCAGCCCCAGCATTTT. Protein: CASSRGRAQPQHF.

This clonotype was detected many times. J is TRBJ2-7 and V is TRBV7-6; D gene unclear. Germline V CDR1 and CDR2: SGHVS, FNYEAQ. Trimming removed 2 bases at V and 2 bases at J, with 10 bases between. This CDR3 is built from 14 residues. The CDR3 region has the DNA TGTGCCAGCAGCTTAAGGACGGAGACCTACGAGCAGTACTTC. This sequence encodes CASSLRTETYEQYF.

This clonotype was seen ten or more times. The J gene is TRBJ1-1, the V gene TRBV25-1, with 10 nucleotides matching TRBD1. The V gene end was trimmed by 6 bases and the J gene end by 3 bases; junction bases not matched to a gene: 10. The length of the CDR3 is 16 residues. Germline lookup yields CDR1 MGHDK and CDR2 SYGVNS. This chain's CDR3 is CASRDRGQGVYTEAFF. CDR3 in DNA: TGTGCCAGCAGAGACAGGGGGCAAGGGGTCTACACTGAAGCTTTCTTT.

Ten or more counts support this clonotype. The V gene is TRBV6-5, the J gene TRBJ1-1; D unresolved. Trimming stripped 6 bases from V and 1 base from J, with 9 bases between. Germline loops: CDR1 MNHEY, CDR2 SVGAGI. This CDR3 contains 13 residues. CDR3 sequence: CASSLLGNTEAFF. DNA of the CDR3: TGTGCCAGCAGCTTACTGGGGAACACTGAAGCTTTCTTT.

Only a few counts were recorded for this clonotype. The chain uses TRBV28 and TRBJ1-1, with TRBD1 matching over 7 bases. Germline values: CDR1 MDHEN, CDR2 SYDVKM. The CDR3 has 15 amino acids. Unmatched junction bases numbered 2, after V lost 0 bases and J lost 1 base. CDR3 DNA: TGTGCCAGCAGTTTATGGGGACAGCGGAACACTGAAGCTTTCTTT. Translating it yields CASSLWGQRNTEAFF. Using reference TRBV28 and TRBJ1-1 for the parts outside the CDR3, the full variable domain is DVKVTQSSRYLVKRTGEKVFLECVQDMDHENMFWYRQDPGLGLRLIYFSYDVKMKEKGDIPEGYSVSREKKERFSLILESASTNQTSMYLCASSLWGQRNTEAFFGQGTRLTVV.

Points on this clonotype: Without the conserved terminal phenylalanine or tryptophan, this CDR3 likely stems from a read error. The chain carries TRBV20-1 and TRBJ2-7; the D gene is possibly TRBD2 (6 bases). Looked up from germline, CDR1 is DFQATT and CDR2 is SNEGSKA (reference sequence). This CDR3 has 13 amino acids. V was clipped by 3 bases and J by 2 bases, with 11 bases between them. This CDR3 reads CSASLAEPYEQYL. CDR3 bases: TGCAGTGCTAGTTTAGCGGAACCCTACGAGCAGTACCTC.

This clonotype was detected many times. The V call is TRBV11-2, the J call TRBJ1-1, with 7 positions matching TRBD1. V lost 0 bases and J lost 0; bases outside the gene matches: 4. Germline-derived CDR1 and CDR2 are SGHAT and FQNNGV. The length of the CDR3 is 16 residues. The CDR3 spells CASSLDQQGMNTEAFF. CDR3 in DNA: TGTGCCAGCAGCTTAGATCAACAGGGGATGAACACTGAAGCTTTCTTT.

This clonotype has at least ten counts. The rearrangement joins TRBV6-5 to TRBJ1-1, with D tentatively TRBD1 (5 bases). This CDR3 comprises 12 residues. Trimming shortened V by 7 bases and J by 5 bases, and 11 bases separated the two germline ends. Germline V gene lookup returns CDR1 MNHEY and CDR2 SVGAGI. Written as DNA, the CDR3 is TGTGCCAGCATCTGGGGGGGAACTGAAGCTTTCTTT. It yields the protein CASIWGGTEAFF.

The chain recombines TRBV28 with TRBJ1-1, with D perhaps TRBD1 (5 bases). Trimming took 8 bases from V and 7 from J, leaving 23 bases between them. This CDR3 spans 15 amino acids. The V gene's germline CDR1 is MDHEN and CDR2 SYDVKM. This CDR3 is CASSQTYGGTGEAFF. CDR3 coding DNA: TGTGCCAGCTCCCAGACCTATGGGGGGACGGGTGAAGCTTTCTTT.

This clonotype was counted at least ten times. The V and J genes are TRBV6-1 and TRBJ2-7; TRBD1 or TRBD2 may be the D gene (5 bases each). The CDR3 is 13 residues long. The germline gives CDR1 MNHNS, CDR2 SASEGT. V lost 5 bases and J 9 bases, leaving 17 bases between the germline ends. This CDR3 reads CASSPGTHSGQYF. The CDR3 bases are TGTGCCAGCAGTCCCGGGACGCATTCCGGGCAGTACTTC.

Ten or more counts support this clonotype. The chain recombines TRBV2 with TRBJ1-1; tentatively, D is TRBD1 (5 bases). The CDR3 is 13 amino acids. CDR1 and CDR2 from the germline V gene are SNHLY and FYNNEI. Trimming shortened V by 6 bases and J by 1 base, and 9 bases separated the two germline ends. The CDR3, as DNA: TGTGCCAGCAGCGAGACAGCGAACACTGAAGCTTTCTTT. As protein: CASSETANTEAFF.

This clonotype turned up a few times. The V gene is TRBV7-3, the J gene TRBJ1-1; possible D gene TRBD1, 5 bases. With 5 bases removed from V and 3 bases from J, the gap between germline ends came to 16 bases. CDR1 and CDR2 from the germline V gene are SGHTA and FQGTGA. This CDR3 has 15 amino acids. For the CDR3, the DNA is TGTGCCAGCAGCCCGCGGGGGGGGAGGTACACTGAAGCTTTCTTT. Translated: CASSPRGGRYTEAFF. The whole variable domain, remainder taken from reference TRBV7-3 and TRBJ1-1, is GAGVSQTPSNKVTEKGKYVELRCDPISGHTALYWYRQSLGQGPEFLIYFQGTGAADDSGLPNDRFFAVRPEGSVSTLKIQRTERGDSAVYLCASSPRGGRYTEAFFGQGTRLTVV.

The chain employs TRBV7-2 and TRBJ2-7, with 9 nucleotides matching TRBD1. With V trimmed by 0 bases and J by 2 bases, 5 bases remained unmatched. Germline V gene lookup returns CDR1 SGHTA and CDR2 FQGNSA. This CDR3 comprises 16 residues. CDR3 nucleotides: TGTGCCAGCAGCTTAGCGTTCGGACAGGGGACCTACGAGCAGTACTTC. It translates to CASSLAFGQGTYEQYF.

J is TRBJ1-5 and V is TRBV12-3 or TRBV12-4; TRBD1 might be the D (5 bases). V shed 5 bases and J shed 6 bases, with 14 bases lying between them. CDR3 length equals 14 residues. The CDR3 DNA follows: TGTGCCAGCAGTATATCAGGGTCCGGTCAGCCCCAGCATTTT. Its translation: CASSISGSGQPQHF.

This clonotype has ten or more counts. The chain combines TRBV5-1 with TRBJ2-7; D possibly corresponds to TRBD1 (6 bases). CDR1 SGHRS and CDR2 YFSETQ come from the germline V gene. Trimming cost V 4 bases and J 0 bases, with 11 bases left between them. The CDR3 runs to 14 residues. CDR3 nucleotide sequence: TGCGCCAGCAGCCCTCGGGACAACTCCTACGAGCAGTACTTC. It specifies CASSPRDNSYEQYF.

The chain joins TRBV6-2 or TRBV6-3 to TRBJ2-7, with no clear D. The CDR3 spans 15 residues. The V gene lost 4 bases and the J gene lost 0 bases, with 13 bases spanning the gap. Germline assignment: CDR1 MNHEY and CDR2 SVGEGT. CDR3 in amino acids: CASSFRRTTSYEQYF. The DNA for the CDR3 is TGTGCCAGCAGTTTTCGACGCACCACCTCCTACGAGCAGTACTTC.

The chain employs TRBV18 and TRBJ2-7; no clear D gene. The V and J ends lost 3 bases and 2 bases respectively, with 11 bases between them. The CDR3 has 14 residues. Germline lookup yields CDR1 KGHSH and CDR2 LQKENI. CDR3 in DNA: TGTGCCAGCTCACCCCAACAGAGAACCTACGAGCAGTACTTC. Translating it yields CASSPQQRTYEQYF.

The chain joins TRBV11-2 to TRBJ1-5, with D tentatively TRBD1 (5 bases). CDR1 and CDR2 from the germline V gene are SGHAT and FQNNGV. V dropped 2 bases and J dropped 3 bases, with 14 bases sitting between them. CDR3 length equals 16 residues. Here the CDR3 reads CASSLQGSHYNQPQHF. CDR3 DNA: TGTGCCAGCAGCTTACAGGGATCCCACTACAATCAGCCCCAGCATTTT.